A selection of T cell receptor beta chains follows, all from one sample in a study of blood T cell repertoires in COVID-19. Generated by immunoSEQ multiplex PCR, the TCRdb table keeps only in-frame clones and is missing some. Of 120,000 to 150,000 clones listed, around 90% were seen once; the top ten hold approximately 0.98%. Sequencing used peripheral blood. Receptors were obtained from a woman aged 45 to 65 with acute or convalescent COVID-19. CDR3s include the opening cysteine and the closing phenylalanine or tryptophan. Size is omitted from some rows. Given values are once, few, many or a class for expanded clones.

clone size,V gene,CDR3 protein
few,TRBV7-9,CASSLLTRQGSGYTF
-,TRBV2,CASRPGQGSLMRAFF
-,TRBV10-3,CAISGRYSSGANVLTF
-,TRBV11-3,CASSPAGAPTYEQYF
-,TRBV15,CATSRGGTQYF
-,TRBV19,CASSIERGDTEAFF
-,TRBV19,CASSIKTLASTDTQYF
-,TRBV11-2,CASSSGTGGPNTEAFF
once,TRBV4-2,CASSQSVGLARADTQYF
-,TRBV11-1,CASSPRVGADTQYF
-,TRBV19,CASSGGTGTYEQYF
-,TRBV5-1,CASSFRDTDTQYF
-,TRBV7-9,CASSLISRISGSTDTQYF
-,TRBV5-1,CASSFQGDTEAFF
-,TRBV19,CASSIEGRGSYEQYF
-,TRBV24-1,CATSDLRAGGQDTQYF
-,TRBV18,CASSRGLEYQETQYF
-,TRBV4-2,CASSQDSLYEQYF
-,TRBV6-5,CASSYSSAYEQYF
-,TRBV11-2,CASSLRGGREETDTQYF
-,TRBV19,CASSILVSYEQYF
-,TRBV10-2,CASRATEPPYEQYF
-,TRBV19,CASSIGELPGNTIYF
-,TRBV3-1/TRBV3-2,CASSQGGGLISGNTIYF
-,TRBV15,CATSRRTSGQNTGELFF
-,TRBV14,CASSPRQGGVAFF
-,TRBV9,CASSPGGGFAKNIQYF
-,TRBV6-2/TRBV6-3,CASSSLLAAVGSEQFF
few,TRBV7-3,CASRPDSYTGELFF
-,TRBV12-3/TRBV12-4,CASSLPSGGEQFF
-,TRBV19,CASSIDRGNVLTF
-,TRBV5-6,CASSFSGTGGIFRKETQYF
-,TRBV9,CASSVDPGTYNEQFF
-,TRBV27,CASSFLRGGGSYEQYF
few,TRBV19,CASKASGRYSDNEQFF
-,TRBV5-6,CASSLGTFTDTQYF
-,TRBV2,CASSRTLPGDNEQFF
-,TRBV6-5,CASSSGGAAKNIQYF
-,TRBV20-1,CSASRTDYEQYF
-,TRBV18,CASSQPGVEQYF
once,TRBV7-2,CASSLTVLRSYEQYF
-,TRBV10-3,CAISPPSGSTDTQYF
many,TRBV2,CASRLPGQGGNNQPQHF
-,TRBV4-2,CASSQEGAQANTEAFF
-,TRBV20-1,CSASRDRAAPMNTEAFF
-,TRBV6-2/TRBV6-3,CASSYEQREEWETQYF
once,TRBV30,CAWSVSRGANYGYTF
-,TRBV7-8,CASSLGSGQETQYF